Described below is a single T cell receptor (beta chain) sequence and its context. Its recognized antigen is unknown. No qualities accompany the bases; no much larger clone lies one base away. Each collaborating institution followed its own protocols to collect whole blood in K2EDTA tubes. Collaborator samples were shipped for TCRbeta analysis as frozen whole blood, isolated PBMCs, or DNA extracted from either sample type. TCRbeta CDR3 regions were amplified from genomic DNA by means of the immunoSEQ Assay, a bias-controlled multiplex PCR. In the source study's methods: Nucleated cell counts per sample were estimated from amplification of reference gene primers within the assay. Sequence reads were collapsed and filtered to measure the absolute abundance of every unique TCRbeta CDR3 rearrangement. For each sample, productive Simpson clonality was calculated as the square root of Simpson's diversity index across productive rearrangements. TCRdb obtained this table from immuneACCESS and retained in-frame rearrangements with V and J assigned. These tables miss some clones; where compared with another copy, unresolved V genes account for less than half of the shortfall, and the remainder is unexplained. For V, J and clone size, that table is used; D and trimming come from the DNA. The sample yields some 170,000 clones; around 90% were counted once. About 1.6% of the sample goes to the ten largest clones.

This entry comes from a study of blood T cell repertoires in COVID-19 (TCRdb year 2020). Concerning the study at large: Samples covering the acute and convalescent phases of COVID-19 were provided by collaborators in the United States, Italy and Spain. The material from the prospective study consisted of cDNA or gDNA derived from T cells, B-cell-depleted T cells, or PBMCs. The dataset comprised deeply sampled blood TCRbeta repertoires from subjects exposed to, actively infected with, or recovered from COVID-19. The repertoires were made available in a free public database intended to serve as a resource for research on the immune response to SARS-CoV-2. The samples were drawn from the first 160 participants of the ongoing ImmuneRACE study and from roughly 1,300 subjects provided by 6 global collaborators. Nearly every sample came with metadata listing a de-identified subject ID, COVID-19 status, age in years and sex. Where available, HLA class I and class II types were taken from metadata supplied by the sample provider and were not determined by assay-based typing. Study-wide conclusions, independent of this receptor: The quantity of clinical and demographic metadata differed by source and by participant and was supplied without curation.

The CDR1 and CDR2 encoded by the germline V gene are LGHNA and YNFKEQ. From V the trimming removes 0 bases and from J it removes 5 bases, while the gene matches leave 1 base of the junction unaccounted for. From its cysteine to its phenylalanine, the CDR3 spans 14 amino acids. The CDR3 DNA has 42 bases and is translated from base 1. Sequencing was carried out using peripheral blood. The rearrangement combines TRBV4-2 with TRBJ2-3; 8 middle bases align to TRBD2. This TCR derives from a woman aged 50 to 60 with acute or convalescent COVID-19. The CDR3: CASSQDRGGDTQYF. The DNA reads TGTGCCAGCAGCCAAGATCGGGGGGGAGATACGCAGTATTTT.